This T cell receptor beta chain was profiled in a study of response to subunit inactivated influenza vaccine. Study-level points and caveats: The authors proposed limited new T cell recruitment per seasonal influenza vaccination.

A word on this clonotype: Its target is unknown.

V dropped 6 bases and J dropped 6; count of bases not matched to a gene: 8. In germline, CDR1 is DFQATT, CDR2 SNEGSKA (reference sequence). This CDR3 spans 12 amino acids. In TCRdb, the RT-PCR reads were re-called with MiXCR into one record per CDR3 protein. The table shows roughly 180,000 distinct CDR3 sequences, with around a tenth occurring only once. The sequence was collected from a man aged 50-60 years who received an inactivated influenza vaccine. The chain combines TRBV20-1 with TRBJ2-7, with 7 bases lining up with TRBD1. Sequenced material: non-naive T cells sorted from PBMCs, taken on the day of vaccination. CDR3 DNA sequence: TGCAGTGCGCGGACAGGTCTCGTCGAGCAGTACTTC. Amino acid sequence: CSARTGLVEQYF.